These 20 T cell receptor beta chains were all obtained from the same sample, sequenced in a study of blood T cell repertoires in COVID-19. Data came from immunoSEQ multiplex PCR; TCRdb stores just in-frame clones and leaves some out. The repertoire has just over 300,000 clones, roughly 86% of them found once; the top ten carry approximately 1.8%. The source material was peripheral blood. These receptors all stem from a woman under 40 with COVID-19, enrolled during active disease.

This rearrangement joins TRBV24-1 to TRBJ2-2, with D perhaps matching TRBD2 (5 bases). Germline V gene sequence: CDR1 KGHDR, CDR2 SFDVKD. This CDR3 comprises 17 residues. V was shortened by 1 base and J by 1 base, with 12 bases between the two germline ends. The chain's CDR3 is CATSDLVGDGNTGELFF. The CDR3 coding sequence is TGTGCCACCAGTGATTTAGTCGGGGATGGGAACACCGGGGAGCTGTTTTTT.

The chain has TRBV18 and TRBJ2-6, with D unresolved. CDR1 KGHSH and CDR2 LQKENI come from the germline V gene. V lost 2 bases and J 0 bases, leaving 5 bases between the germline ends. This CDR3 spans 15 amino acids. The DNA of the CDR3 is TGTGCCAGCTCACCATCCCACTCTGGGGCCAACGTCCTGACTTTC. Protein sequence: CASSPSHSGANVLTF.

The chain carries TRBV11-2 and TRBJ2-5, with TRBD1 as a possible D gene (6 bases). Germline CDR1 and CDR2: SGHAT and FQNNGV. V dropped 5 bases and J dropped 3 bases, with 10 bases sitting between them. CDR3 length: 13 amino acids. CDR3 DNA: TGTGCCAGCAGCGCGGACAGAGAAGAGACCCAGTACTTC. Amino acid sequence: CASSADREETQYF.

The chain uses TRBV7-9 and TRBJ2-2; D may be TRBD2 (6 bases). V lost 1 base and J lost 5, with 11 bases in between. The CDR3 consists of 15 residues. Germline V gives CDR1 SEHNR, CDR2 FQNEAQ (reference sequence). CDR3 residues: CASSLGDFGTGELFF. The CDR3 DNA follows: TGTGCCAGCAGCTTAGGGGACTTTGGAACCGGGGAGCTGTTTTTT.

The chain's CDR3 is CASSLYSLTEAFF. As DNA, the CDR3 is TGTGCCAGCAGCTTATACAGTCTCACTGAAGCTTTCTTT. The gene calls are TRBV5-6 and TRBJ1-1, with D uncertain. Trimming cost V 2 bases and J 4 bases, with 9 bases left between them. In germline, CDR1 is SGHDT, CDR2 YYEEEE. The CDR3 has 13 amino acids. Filled out from reference TRBV5-6 and TRBJ1-1, the complete variable domain reads DAGVTQSPTHLIKTRGQQVTLRCSPKSGHDTVSWYQQALGQGPQFIFQYYEEEERQRGNFPDRFSGHQFPNYSSELNVNALLLGDSALYLCASSLYSLTEAFFGQGTRLTVV.

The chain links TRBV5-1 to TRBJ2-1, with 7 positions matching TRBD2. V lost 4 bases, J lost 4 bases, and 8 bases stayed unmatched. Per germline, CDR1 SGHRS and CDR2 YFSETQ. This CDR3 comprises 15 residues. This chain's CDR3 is CASSRAGTTYNEQFF. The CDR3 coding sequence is TGCGCCAGCAGCAGGGCCGGGACTACTTACAATGAGCAGTTCTTC.

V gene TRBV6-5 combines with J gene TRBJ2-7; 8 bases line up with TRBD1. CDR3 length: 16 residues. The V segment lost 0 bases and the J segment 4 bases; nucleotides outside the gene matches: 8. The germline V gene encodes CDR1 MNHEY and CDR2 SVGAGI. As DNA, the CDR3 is TGTGCCAGCAGTTACTCACCAGGGGGCAACGGGTACGAGCAGTACGTC. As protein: CASSYSPGGNGYEQYV.

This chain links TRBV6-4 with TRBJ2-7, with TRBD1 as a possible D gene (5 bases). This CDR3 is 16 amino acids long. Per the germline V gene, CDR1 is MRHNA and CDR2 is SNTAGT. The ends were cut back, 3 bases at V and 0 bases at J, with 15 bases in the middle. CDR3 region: CASSDARGQASYEQYF. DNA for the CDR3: TGTGCCAGCAGTGATGCTAGGGGCCAGGCCTCCTACGAGCAGTACTTC.

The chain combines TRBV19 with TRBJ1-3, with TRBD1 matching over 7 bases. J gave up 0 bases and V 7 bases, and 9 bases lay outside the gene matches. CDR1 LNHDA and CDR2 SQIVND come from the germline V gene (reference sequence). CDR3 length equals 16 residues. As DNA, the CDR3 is TGTGCCAGTAAAAAAGGGACAGTTCTCTCTGGAAACACCATATATTTT. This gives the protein CASKKGTVLSGNTIYF.

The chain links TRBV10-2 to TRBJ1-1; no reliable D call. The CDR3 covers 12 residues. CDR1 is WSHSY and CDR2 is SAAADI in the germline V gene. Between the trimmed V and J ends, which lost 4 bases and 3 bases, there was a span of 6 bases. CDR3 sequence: CASSAGYTEAFF. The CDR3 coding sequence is TGCGCCAGCAGTGCAGGCTACACTGAAGCTTTCTTT.

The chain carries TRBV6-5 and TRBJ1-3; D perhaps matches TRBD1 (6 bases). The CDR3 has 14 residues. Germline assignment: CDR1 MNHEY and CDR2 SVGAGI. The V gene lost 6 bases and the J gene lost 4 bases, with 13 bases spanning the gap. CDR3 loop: CASRADSPGNTIYF. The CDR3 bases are TGTGCCAGCAGGGCGGACAGCCCGGGAAACACCATATATTTT.

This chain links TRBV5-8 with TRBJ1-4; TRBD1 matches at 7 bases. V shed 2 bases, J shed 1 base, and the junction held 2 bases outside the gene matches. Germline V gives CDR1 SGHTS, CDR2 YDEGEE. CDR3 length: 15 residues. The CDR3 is CASSLQGRTNEKLFF. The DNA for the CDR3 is TGTGCCAGCAGCTTACAGGGGAGAACTAATGAAAAACTGTTTTTT.

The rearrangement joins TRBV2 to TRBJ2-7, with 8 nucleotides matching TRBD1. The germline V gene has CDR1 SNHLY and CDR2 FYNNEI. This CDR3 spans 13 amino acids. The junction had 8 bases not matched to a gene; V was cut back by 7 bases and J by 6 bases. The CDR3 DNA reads TGTGCCAGCACCGTGGACAGGGACGGCGAGCAGTACTTC. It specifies CASTVDRDGEQYF.

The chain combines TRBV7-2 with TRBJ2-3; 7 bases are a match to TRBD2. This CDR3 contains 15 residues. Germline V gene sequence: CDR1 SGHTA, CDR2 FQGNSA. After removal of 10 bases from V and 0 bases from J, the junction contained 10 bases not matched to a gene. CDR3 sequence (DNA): TGTGCCACCCGGACCCAGCGGGGCAGCACAGATACGCAGTATTTT. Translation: CATRTQRGSTDTQYF.

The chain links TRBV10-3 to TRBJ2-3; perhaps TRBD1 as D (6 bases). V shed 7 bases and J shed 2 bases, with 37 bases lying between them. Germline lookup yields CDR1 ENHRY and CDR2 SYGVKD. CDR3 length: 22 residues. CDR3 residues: CAIKSPAEIHAPQGSNTDTQYF. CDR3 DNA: TGTGCCATCAAATCCCCAGCCGAGATACACGCCCCGCAGGGGAGTAACACAGATACGCAGTATTTT.

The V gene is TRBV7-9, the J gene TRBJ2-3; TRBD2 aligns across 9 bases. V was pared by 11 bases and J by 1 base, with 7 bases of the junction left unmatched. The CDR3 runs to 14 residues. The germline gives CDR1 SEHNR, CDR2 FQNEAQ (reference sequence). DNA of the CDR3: TGTGCCCAAGGGGAGCGGGGGGGCACAGATACGCAGTATTTT. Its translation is CAQGERGGTDTQYF.

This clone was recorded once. The CDR3 region is CASSDRDISPTDTQYF. Written as DNA, the CDR3 is TGTGCCAGCAGCGACCGGGACATCAGCCCCACAGATACGCAGTATTTT. This rearrangement joins TRBV9 to TRBJ2-3, with D possibly matching TRBD1 (6 bases). V lost 3 bases and J lost 2, with 16 bases in between. Germline assignment: CDR1 SGDLS and CDR2 YYNGEE. This CDR3 has 16 residues.

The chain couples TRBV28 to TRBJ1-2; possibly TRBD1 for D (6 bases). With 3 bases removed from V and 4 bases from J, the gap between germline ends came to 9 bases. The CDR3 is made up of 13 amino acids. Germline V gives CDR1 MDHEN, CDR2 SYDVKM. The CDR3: CASSLIGGYGYTF. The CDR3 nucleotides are TGTGCCAGCAGTTTGATAGGGGGCTATGGCTACACCTTC.

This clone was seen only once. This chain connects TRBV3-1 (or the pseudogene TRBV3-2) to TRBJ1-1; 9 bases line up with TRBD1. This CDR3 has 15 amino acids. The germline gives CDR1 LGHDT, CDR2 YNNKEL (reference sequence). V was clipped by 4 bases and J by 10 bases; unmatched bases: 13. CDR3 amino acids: CASSLPYRGHNVAFF. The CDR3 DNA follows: TGTGCCAGCAGCCTCCCGTACAGGGGGCACAACGTAGCTTTCTTT.

CDR3 residues: CATSPRQDSYNEQFF. In DNA, the CDR3 is TGTGCCACCAGCCCTCGACAGGACTCCTACAATGAGCAGTTCTTC. This chain links TRBV15 with TRBJ2-1; TRBD1 might be the D (6 bases). V lost 5 bases to trimming and J lost 0 bases, with 11 bases between them. The CDR3 consists of 15 residues. Germline CDR1 LNHNV, CDR2 YYDKDF (reference sequence). The full variable domain, its missing parts supplied by reference TRBV15 and TRBJ2-1, is DAMVIQNPRYQVTQFGKPVTLSCSQTLNHNVMYWYQQKSSQAPKLLFHYYDKDFNNEADTPDNFQSRRPNTSFCFLDIRSPGLGDTAMYLCATSPRQDSYNEQFFGPGTRLTVL.